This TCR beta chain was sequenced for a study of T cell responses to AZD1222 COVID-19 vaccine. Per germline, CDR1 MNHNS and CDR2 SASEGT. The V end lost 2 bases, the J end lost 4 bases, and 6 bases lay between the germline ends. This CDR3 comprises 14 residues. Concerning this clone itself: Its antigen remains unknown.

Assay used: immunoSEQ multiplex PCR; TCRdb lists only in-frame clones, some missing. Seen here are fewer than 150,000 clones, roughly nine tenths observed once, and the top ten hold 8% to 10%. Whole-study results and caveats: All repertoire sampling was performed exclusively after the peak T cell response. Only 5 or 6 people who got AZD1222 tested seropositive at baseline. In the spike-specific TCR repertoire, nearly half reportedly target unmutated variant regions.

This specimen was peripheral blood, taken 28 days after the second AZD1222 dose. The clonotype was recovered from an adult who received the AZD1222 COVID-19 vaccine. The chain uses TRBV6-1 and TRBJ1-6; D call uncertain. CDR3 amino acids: CASSETPYNSPLHF. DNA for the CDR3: TGTGCCAGCAGTGAAACACCGTATAATTCACCCCTCCACTTT.